This T cell receptor (beta chain) came from a study of T cells in Graves' hyperthyroidism and ophthalmopathy. General study results and limits: Model-based prediction identified ophthalmopathy a median about 6.8 months prior to its onset.

CDR1 is SGHTA and CDR2 is FQGTGA in the germline V gene. V dropped 5 bases and J dropped 5 bases, with 13 bases sitting between them. The CDR3 consists of 14 residues. The source material, RNA transcripts, was used to amplify TCR beta CDR3 regions. When the TCR CDR3 underwent first-round RT-PCR, the HTBI primer set was used. One entry per CDR3 protein results from TCRdb running MiXCR on the multiplex PCR reads. The repertoire holds fewer than 600,000 distinct CDR3 sequences, with around 15% as singletons. This clonotype was picked up many times. Its antigen is currently unknown. Input material: blood. The origin of this receptor is a woman aged 40-49 years with Graves' hyperthyroidism. The rearrangement joins TRBV7-3 to TRBJ2-1; possible D gene TRBD1, 6 bases. This chain's CDR3 is CASSPTGSNNEQFF. In DNA form, the CDR3 reads TGTGCCAGCAGCCCTACAGGGTCCAACAATGAGCAGTTCTTC.